Listed below are T cell receptor beta chains from one sample, sequenced in a study of T cells after yellow fever vaccination. TCRdb recomputed calls from the 5' RACE reads with MiXCR, one row per CDR3 protein. The repertoire holds approximately 600,000 distinct CDR3 sequences, with 10% to 15% as singletons. This sample comprised PBMCs, obtained on the day of the yellow fever booster vaccination. All receptors come from a young man who received the YFV17D yellow fever vaccine. CDR3s include the opening cysteine and the closing phenylalanine or tryptophan. The order of the fields is CDR3 protein, J gene, V gene.

CDR3 protein: CASRAGTSGSIYEQFF
J gene: TRBJ2-1
V gene: TRBV12-3/TRBV12-4

CDR3 protein: CSAPPSHRPGDTQYF
J gene: TRBJ2-3
V gene: TRBV20-1

CDR3 protein: CSASSTTTGELFF
J gene: TRBJ2-2
V gene: TRBV20-1

CDR3 protein: CASSPGLVDEQYF
J gene: TRBJ2-7
V gene: TRBV11-1

CDR3 protein: CASSSRTSGSIYEQYF
J gene: TRBJ2-7
V gene: TRBV7-2

CDR3 protein: CASSGGGDPYEQYF
J gene: TRBJ2-7
V gene: TRBV14

CDR3 protein: CATSLGAGGLETQYF
J gene: TRBJ2-5
V gene: TRBV15

CDR3 protein: CASGRQGASGANVLTF
J gene: TRBJ2-6
V gene: TRBV27

CDR3 protein: CASVQSATQDTQYF
J gene: TRBJ2-3
V gene: TRBV12-3/TRBV12-4

CDR3 protein: CASSYSKGKGRDYGYTF
J gene: TRBJ1-2
V gene: TRBV6-2/TRBV6-3

CDR3 protein: CASSLAQGGRYEQYF
J gene: TRBJ2-7
V gene: TRBV7-8

CDR3 protein: CASSETQDEQYF
J gene: TRBJ2-7
V gene: TRBV7-9

CDR3 protein: CASVRGNLEYF
J gene: TRBJ2-3
V gene: TRBV5-5

CDR3 protein: CSARRLANNEQFF
J gene: TRBJ2-1
V gene: TRBV20-1

CDR3 protein: CASSPPDETQYF
J gene: TRBJ2-5
V gene: TRBV11-2

CDR3 protein: CSAGMGLNYGYTF
J gene: TRBJ1-2
V gene: TRBV20-1

CDR3 protein: CASSFLGDSPLHF
J gene: TRBJ1-6
V gene: TRBV27

CDR3 protein: CASSPAYAIYEQYF
J gene: TRBJ2-7
V gene: TRBV12-3/TRBV12-4

CDR3 protein: CSVFMASNEKLFF
J gene: TRBJ1-4
V gene: TRBV20-1

CDR3 protein: CASSVRSYNSPLHF
J gene: TRBJ1-6
V gene: TRBV7-6